Presented here are 24 T cell receptor beta chains from one specimen sequenced in a study of blood T cell repertoires in COVID-19. Repertoires were generated with immunoSEQ multiplex PCR, while TCRdb's copy carries only in-frame clones and drops some. The sample contains 300,000 to 400,000 clones, about nine tenths of which appear only once. The sample comprised PBMCs or T cells enriched from blood (not recorded which). These receptors originate from a man aged 60 to 69 who had recovered from COVID-19.

The chain is built from TRBV27 and TRBJ2-3; 14 bases are a match to TRBD2. The CDR3 totals 16 residues. Per germline, CDR1 MNHEY and CDR2 SMNVEV (reference sequence). J was trimmed by 7 bases and V by 2 bases; bases with no gene match: 5. CDR3 coding DNA: TGTGCCAGCAGTTTAGGGACTAGCGGGGGCGTGAATACGCAGTATTTT. Translated: CASSLGTSGGVNTQYF.

The J gene is TRBJ2-5, the V gene TRBV5-1; 8 bases line up with TRBD1. V dropped 1 base and J dropped 5; count of bases not matched to a gene: 7. CDR3 size: 15 residues. Germline assignment: CDR1 SGHRS and CDR2 YFSETQ. The CDR3 sequence is CASSLMQGAFETQYF. The CDR3 DNA follows: TGCGCCAGCAGCTTGATGCAGGGGGCTTTTGAGACCCAGTACTTC.

In the case of this clone: Other nucleotide sequences from this sample produce the same CDR3. V usage is TRBV5-1 and J usage is TRBJ1-1; D unresolved. The V gene's germline CDR1 is SGHRS and CDR2 YFSETQ. The CDR3 covers 13 residues. V was cut by 4 bases and J by 0 bases, with 7 bases left in between. The CDR3 DNA reads TGCGCCAGCAGCCCCGGGGTGAACACTGAAGCTTTCTTT. Amino acids: CASSPGVNTEAFF.

The J gene is TRBJ2-3, the V gene TRBV19; unclear D gene. This CDR3 contains 15 residues. The V end was cut by 7 bases, the J end by 2 bases, with 16 bases between. Looked up from germline, CDR1 is LNHDA and CDR2 is SQIVND (reference sequence). The DNA of the CDR3 is TGTGCCAGTATGAGCAGGTTTATCTACACAGATACGCAGTATTTT. Translating it yields CASMSRFIYTDTQYF.

The chain combines TRBV24-1 with TRBJ2-3, with TRBD2 matching 15 bases. Trimming took 9 bases from V and 6 from J; bases not matched to a gene: 3. Germline CDR1 reads KGHDR; CDR2 reads SFDVKD. The CDR3 has 14 amino acids. In DNA, the CDR3 is TGTGCCACCGGACTAGCGGGGGGGGTGGATACGCAGTATTTT. Its protein is CATGLAGGVDTQYF.

This clone was counted a single time. The chain employs TRBV18 and TRBJ2-6; perhaps TRBD1 as D (5 bases). The CDR3 loop spans 17 amino acids. Looked up from germline, CDR1 is KGHSH and CDR2 is LQKENI. V was clipped by 3 bases and J by 4 bases, with 16 bases between them. CDR3: CASSPVGARAGANVLTF. In DNA, the CDR3 is TGTGCCAGCTCACCGGTAGGGGCACGTGCCGGGGCCAACGTCCTGACTTTC. Variable domain in full (rest from reference TRBV18 and TRBJ2-6): NAGVMQNPRHLVRRRGQEARLRCSPMKGHSHVYWYRQLPEEGLKFMVYLQKENIIDESGMPKERFSAEFPKEGPSILRIQQVVRGDSAAYFCASSPVGARAGANVLTFGAGSRLTVL.

Details on this clone: The identical CDR3 is also encoded by other nucleotide sequences in the sample. The genes are TRBV5-1 and TRBJ2-5, with D possibly being TRBD2 (6 bases). The ends were cut back, 1 base at V and 1 base at J, with 14 bases in the middle. The CDR3 is 16 residues long. The germline gives CDR1 SGHRS, CDR2 YFSETQ. DNA for the CDR3: TGCGCCAGCAGCTTGTCTGGGGGTAGCGGCCAAGAGACCCAGTACTTC. Translation: CASSLSGGSGQETQYF.

This clone was observed once. The chain recombines TRBV27 with TRBJ2-7, with 12 bases that match TRBD2. The CDR3 has 17 residues. V was pared by 2 bases and J by 2 bases, with 7 bases of the junction left unmatched. Germline CDR1 and CDR2: MNHEY and SMNVEV (reference sequence). DNA of the CDR3: TGTGCCAGCAGTTTACTAGCGGGAGGGCCAAATCCCTACGAGCAGTACTTC. Translated, it gives CASSLLAGGPNPYEQYF.

This chain connects TRBV5-6 to TRBJ2-7; D perhaps matches TRBD1 (5 bases). Germline V CDR1 and CDR2: SGHDT, YYEEEE. The CDR3 sequence is 13 residues long. Trimming cost V 4 bases and J 3 bases, with 11 bases left between them. This CDR3 reads CASSLTQDYEQYF. The CDR3 nucleotides are TGTGCCAGCAGCCTAACACAGGACTACGAGCAGTACTTC.

The CDR3 DNA is TGTGCCAGCAGTGGACCACGGACAGGGGCCCAGAACTATGGCTACACCTTC. The encoded protein is CASSGPRTGAQNYGYTF. The V gene is TRBV2, the J gene TRBJ1-2, with 9 bases aligning to TRBD1. Germline trimming cut 4 bases from V and 2 bases from J; bases unmatched to any gene: 11. Germline loops: CDR1 SNHLY, CDR2 FYNNEI. This CDR3 spans 17 amino acids.

V is TRBV6-5 and J is TRBJ1-2; 8 bases line up with TRBD1. V shed 6 bases, J shed 6 bases, and the junction held 6 bases outside the gene matches. Looked up from germline, CDR1 is MNHEY and CDR2 is SVGAGI. The CDR3 extends over 13 amino acids. Written as DNA, the CDR3 is TGTGCCAGCAGCCTGACAGGGGTCGATGGCTACACCTTC. It specifies CASSLTGVDGYTF.

This sequence joins TRBV30 and TRBJ2-7; 10 nucleotides agree with TRBD1. V gave up 3 bases and J gave up 2 bases; unmatched junction bases: 7. The CDR3 sequence is 15 residues long. Germline loops: CDR1 GTSNPN, CDR2 SVGIG (reference sequence). CDR3 sequence: CAWSPRGQGTYEQYF. The DNA of the CDR3 is TGTGCCTGGAGCCCCCGGGGACAGGGGACCTACGAGCAGTACTTC.

J is TRBJ2-1 and V is TRBV27; a weak D match, TRBD2 (6 bases). Germline-derived CDR1 and CDR2 are MNHEY and SMNVEV (reference sequence). Trimming took 3 bases from V and 3 from J, leaving 9 bases between them. The CDR3 sequence is 14 residues long. The CDR3 nucleotides are TGTGCCAGCAGTTTCGCGGGAAGCTACAATGAGCAGTTCTTC. It codes for CASSFAGSYNEQFF.

To note about this clone: This specimen includes other DNA sequences encoding the same CDR3. The chain has TRBV18 and TRBJ1-5; D call uncertain. CDR1 KGHSH and CDR2 LQKENI come from the germline V gene. V was cut by 1 base and J by 5 bases, with 9 bases left in between. This CDR3 contains 14 residues. The CDR3 nucleotides read TGTGCCAGCTCACCACAAGGTCGGGATCAGCCCCAGCATTTT. Protein sequence: CASSPQGRDQPQHF.

The genes are TRBV28 and TRBJ1-5; 7 nucleotides agree with TRBD1. This CDR3 is built from 15 residues. V shed 6 bases, J shed 7 bases, and the junction held 12 bases outside the gene matches. Germline CDR1 is MDHEN and CDR2 is SYDVKM. CDR3 protein: CASSSGGTGKQPQHF. The CDR3 DNA reads TGTGCCAGCAGCTCAGGGGGAACGGGGAAGCAGCCCCAGCATTTT.

The chain joins TRBV5-4 to TRBJ2-7; 10 bases fit TRBD1. CDR3 length: 14 residues. Trimming removed 4 bases from V and 5 bases from J; junction bases left unmatched: 6. Germline V lookup: CDR1 SGHNT, CDR2 YYREEE (reference sequence). CDR3 amino acids: CASSTGQGWNEQYF. The CDR3 bases are TGTGCCAGCAGCACGGGACAGGGGTGGAACGAGCAGTACTTC.

This chain joins TRBV6-4 and TRBJ1-1; a possible D gene is TRBD1 (6 bases). Per germline, CDR1 MRHNA and CDR2 SNTAGT. CDR3 length equals 13 residues. Trimming cost V 4 bases and J 1 base, with 7 bases left between them. The CDR3 DNA reads TGTGCCAGCAGTGTGGACAGGAACACTGAAGCTTTCTTT. Amino acid sequence: CASSVDRNTEAFF.

This chain connects TRBV9 to TRBJ2-1, with 13 nucleotides matching TRBD2. CDR3 size: 16 residues. CDR1 and CDR2 (germline): SGDLS, YYNGEE. Trimming cost V 0 bases and J 6 bases; bases outside gene matches: 3. This chain's CDR3 is CASSVVGLAGRNEQFF. CDR3 nucleotide sequence: TGTGCCAGCAGCGTAGTGGGACTAGCGGGACGCAATGAGCAGTTCTTC.

This clone was counted a single time. This chain links TRBV6-4 with TRBJ2-2, with 8 positions matching TRBD1. J gave up 7 bases and V 4 bases, and 11 bases lay outside the gene matches. The CDR3 covers 16 residues. Germline-derived CDR1 and CDR2 are MRHNA and SNTAGT. The CDR3 DNA is TGTGCCAGCAGTGCGACAGGGGACGCGCCCGGCGGGGAGCTGTTTTTT. It codes for CASSATGDAPGGELFF.

This clone was detected only a few times. This sequence joins TRBV5-1 and TRBJ2-7; 9 nucleotides agree with TRBD2. Germline V CDR1 and CDR2: SGHRS, YFSETQ. The CDR3 is 14 residues long. V dropped 2 bases and J dropped 5; count of bases not matched to a gene: 5. The CDR3 is CASSFGTSFDEQYF. For the CDR3, the DNA is TGCGCCAGCAGCTTCGGGACTAGCTTCGACGAGCAGTACTTC.

This chain connects TRBV5-1 to TRBJ2-7; tentatively, D is TRBD1 (6 bases). Trimming cost V 1 base and J 0 bases, with 14 bases left between them. From germline, CDR1 is SGHRS and CDR2 YFSETQ. The CDR3 totals 16 residues. CDR3 protein: CASSLIPTGNSYEQYF. CDR3 nucleotides: TGCGCCAGCAGCTTGATCCCTACAGGGAACTCCTACGAGCAGTACTTC.

About this clone itself: One end of the junction is discordant with germline, which a read error may explain. The chain has TRBV14 and TRBJ1-1; tentative D call: TRBD1 (5 bases). Germline CDR1 and CDR2: SGHDN and FVKESK. This CDR3 contains 11 residues. This chain's CDR3 is CASSQGQPPTF. CDR3 coding DNA: TGTGCCAGCAGCCAAGGACAGCCGCCTACCTTT. Using reference TRBV14 and TRBJ1-1 for the parts outside the CDR3, the full variable domain is EAGVTQFPSHSVIEKGQTVTLRCDPISGHDNLYWYRRVMGKEIKFLLHFVKESKQDESGMPNNRFLAERTGGTYSTLKVQPAELEDSGVYFCASSQGQPPTFGQGTRLTVV.

The chain carries TRBV6-5 and TRBJ2-2, with 7 bases aligning to TRBD1. The CDR3 loop spans 15 amino acids. The trim removed 2 bases at V and 6 bases at J, leaving 6 bases unmatched. Germline V gene sequence: CDR1 MNHEY, CDR2 SVGAGI. The CDR3: CASSYTRQGAGELFF. The CDR3 DNA sequence: TGTGCCAGCAGTTACACAAGACAGGGCGCCGGGGAGCTGTTTTTT.

This chain's CDR3 is CASSASSGSSYEQYF. The DNA for the CDR3 is TGCGCCAGCAGCGCGTCTAGCGGGAGCTCCTACGAGCAGTACTTC. The V gene is TRBV5-1, the J gene TRBJ2-7, with 10 bases that match TRBD2. The CDR3 covers 15 residues. With V trimmed by 4 bases and J by 0 bases, 4 bases remained unmatched. Per the germline V gene, CDR1 is SGHRS and CDR2 is YFSETQ.